The 15 T cell receptor beta chains below come from one sample, sequenced in a study of blood T cell repertoires in COVID-19. Assay: immunoSEQ multiplex PCR; the TCRdb copy retains only in-frame clones and omits some. The sample has some 260,000 clones, roughly 88% seen once. The sample taken for sequencing was peripheral blood. These receptors all stem from a human donor in a cohort sampled during active COVID-19.

V usage is TRBV3-1 (or the pseudogene TRBV3-2) and J usage is TRBJ2-7; D is perhaps TRBD2 (6 bases). Germline V gene lookup returns CDR1 LGHDT and CDR2 YNNKEL (reference sequence). The CDR3 length is 17 residues. V was cut by 0 bases and J by 2 bases, with 17 bases left in between. The CDR3 reads CASSQDEGLPGAYEQYF. CDR3 nucleotide sequence: TGTGCCAGCAGCCAAGATGAAGGGCTACCGGGGGCCTACGAGCAGTACTTC.

This clone is a singleton in its sample. The rearrangement links TRBV6-5 to TRBJ1-1; TRBD1 is a possible D gene (6 bases). The CDR3 is made up of 11 amino acids. Trimming took 6 bases from V and 4 from J, leaving 6 bases between them. The germline CDR1 and CDR2 sequences are MNHEY and SVGAGI. CDR3 in DNA: TGTGCCAGCAGGACAGGCACTGAAGCTTTCTTT. Translation gives CASRTGTEAFF.

V is TRBV11-2 and J is TRBJ1-2, with no clear D. The CDR3 has 13 amino acids. Germline V gives CDR1 SGHAT, CDR2 FQNNGV. V was trimmed by 3 bases and J by 2 bases, leaving 7 bases between them. This CDR3 reads CASSFNGNYGYTF. The CDR3 DNA is TGTGCCAGCAGCTTTAACGGGAACTATGGCTACACCTTC. The whole variable domain, remainder taken from reference TRBV11-2 and TRBJ1-2, is EAGVAQSPRYKIIEKRQSVAFWCNPISGHATLYWYQQILGQGPKLLIQFQNNGVVDDSQLPKDRFSAERLKGVDSTLKIQPAKLEDSAVYLCASSFNGNYGYTFGSGTRLTVV.

Only a few counts were recorded for this clone. The chain recombines TRBV7-2 with TRBJ1-3, with D possibly TRBD1 on 5 matching bases. The CDR3 spans 15 residues. V lost 0 bases to trimming and J lost 4 bases, with 10 bases between them. Germline CDR1 SGHTA, CDR2 FQGNSA. CDR3 in DNA: TGTGCCAGCAGCTTAGCCCGGGGGGGAGGAAACACCATATATTTT. Translating it yields CASSLARGGGNTIYF.

The chain recombines TRBV30 with TRBJ1-2; D might be TRBD1 (6 bases). The germline V gene has CDR1 GTSNPN and CDR2 SVGIG (reference sequence). Trimming took 5 bases from V and 3 from J, leaving 10 bases between them. CDR3 length: 12 residues. The CDR3: CAWRQEDYGYTF. The CDR3 region has the DNA TGTGCCTGGCGACAGGAAGACTATGGCTACACCTTC.

The chain joins TRBV7-9 to TRBJ1-2; D call uncertain. The CDR3 runs to 12 residues. Per the germline V gene, CDR1 is SEHNR and CDR2 is FQNEAQ (reference sequence). V dropped 4 bases and J dropped 7 bases, with 10 bases sitting between them. CDR3 amino acids: CASSSDSSGYTF. CDR3 nucleotides: TGTGCCAGCAGCTCGGACTCGAGTGGCTACACCTTC.

The CDR3 reads CASSLGTSVHEQYF. CDR3 DNA: TGTGCCAGCAGCTTAGGAACTAGCGTCCACGAGCAGTACTTC. V and J are TRBV7-8 and TRBJ2-7; 7 nucleotides line up with TRBD2. Trimming removed 1 base from V and 5 bases from J; junction bases left unmatched: 5. Germline values: CDR1 SGHVS, CDR2 FQNEAQ. The CDR3 runs 14 residues.

The chain's CDR3 is CASSVSGGAHEQYF. CDR3 sequence (DNA): TGTGCCAGCAGCGTAAGCGGGGGGGCCCACGAGCAGTACTTC. The chain links TRBV9 to TRBJ2-7; 10 bases align to TRBD2. This CDR3 is built from 14 residues. From germline, CDR1 is SGDLS and CDR2 YYNGEE. V was clipped by 1 base and J by 5 bases; unmatched bases: 3.

The chain recombines TRBV5-5 with TRBJ2-7; 9 bases are shared with TRBD1. V lost 4 bases to trimming and J lost 7 bases; unmatched junction nucleotides: 12. The germline V gene has CDR1 SGHKS and CDR2 YYEKEE (reference sequence). This CDR3 contains 15 residues. CDR3 DNA sequence: TGTGCCAGCAGCGAGACCGGGACAGGGAATCAAGAGCAGTACTTC. This sequence encodes CASSETGTGNQEQYF.

The J gene is TRBJ1-1, the V gene TRBV13; tentatively, D is TRBD1 (5 bases). The germline V and J ends were trimmed by 7 bases and 0 bases, with 12 bases remaining between them. This CDR3 spans 14 amino acids. From germline, CDR1 is PRHDT and CDR2 FYEKMQ (reference sequence). CDR3 in amino acids: CASIRTTVNTEAFF. The CDR3 region has the DNA TGTGCCAGCATAAGGACGACAGTGAACACTGAAGCTTTCTTT.

The rearrangement uses TRBV5-1 and TRBJ2-5; 7 positions match TRBD2. The ends lost 0 bases at V and 2 bases at J; junction bases unmatched: 4. Germline V gives CDR1 SGHRS, CDR2 YFSETQ. This CDR3 comprises 15 residues. CDR3 protein: CASSLGEGRQETQYF. The CDR3 DNA reads TGCGCCAGCAGCTTGGGGGAGGGTAGACAAGAGACCCAGTACTTC.

The rearrangement joins TRBV2 to TRBJ1-5; D is possibly TRBD1 (6 bases). The CDR3 is 15 amino acids. Germline V gives CDR1 SNHLY, CDR2 FYNNEI. Trimming took 8 bases from V and 5 from J, leaving 19 bases between them. CDR3 sequence: CASGDTGSGDQPQHF. The CDR3 nucleotides are TGTGCCAGCGGGGACACAGGGTCAGGGGATCAGCCCCAGCATTTT. The variable domain in full, with the rest retrieved from reference TRBV2 and TRBJ1-5, is EPEVTQTPSHQVTQMGQEVILRCVPISNHLYFYWYRQILGQKVEFLVSFYNNEISEKSEIFDDQFSVERPDGSNFTLKIRSTKLEDSAMYFCASGDTGSGDQPQHFGDGTRLSIL.

V usage is TRBV18 and J usage is TRBJ2-5; possibly TRBD1 for D (6 bases). The length of the CDR3 is 15 residues. V was pared by 3 bases and J by 3 bases, with 14 bases between. The V gene's germline CDR1 is KGHSH and CDR2 LQKENI. In DNA, the CDR3 is TGTGCCAGCTCACCTCGGACAGACACTAAAGAGACCCAGTACTTC. It encodes CASSPRTDTKETQYF.

The V gene is TRBV7-2, the J gene TRBJ2-7, with a weak D call TRBD1 (7 bases). In germline, CDR1 is SGHTA, CDR2 FQGNSA. There are 17 residues in the CDR3. V was cut by 5 bases and J by 4 bases, with 24 bases left in between. For the CDR3, the DNA is TGTGCCAGCAGCCATGACAGGGCCGGGGGAGGCAGATACGAGCAGTACTTC. Translating it yields CASSHDRAGGGRYEQYF.

The chain has TRBV7-9 and TRBJ2-1; the match to TRBD2 covers 10 bases. After removal of 4 bases from V and 4 bases from J, the junction contained 4 bases not matched to a gene. This CDR3 region has 15 residues. CDR1 is SEHNR, CDR2 FQNEAQ, per germline (reference sequence). CDR3 bases: TGTGCCAGCAGCTCGGGACTAGCGAGGTACAATGAGCAGTTCTTC. This sequence encodes CASSSGLARYNEQFF.